These T cell receptor beta chains were read from a single sample in a study of regulatory and conventional T cells in RAG deficiency. Profiling relied on immunoSEQ multiplex PCR, and the TCRdb table lists in-frame clones only, not all of them. The sample lists some 28,000 clones; about 90% were seen once. The same sample was also studied in work on regulatory T cells.

Sequencing was carried out using Tregs sorted from blood. The source is a human donor in good health. CDR3s include the opening cysteine and the closing phenylalanine or tryptophan. A D gene is named only where the DNA matches it firmly. For some rows the clone size is stated as once, few or many, or as a class when expanded; others skip it.

size	D	J	V	CDR3	DNA
.	TRBD2	TRBJ2-1	TRBV7-6	CASSLGLGPLSEQFF	TGTGCCAGCAGCTTGGGACTAGGGCCATTGAGTGAGCAGTTCTTC
.	.	TRBJ2-3	TRBV19	CASSISGRTQYF	TGTGCCAGTAGTATATCGGGGCGTACGCAGTATTTT
.	.	TRBJ2-7	TRBV30	CAWSVRQGTYEQYF	TGTGCCTGGAGTGTAAGGCAGGGGACCTACGAGCAGTACTTC
.	TRBD1	TRBJ1-2	TRBV5-6	CASSTKTGPYGYTF	TGTGCCAGCAGCACCAAGACAGGGCCCTATGGCTACACCTTC
once	.	TRBJ1-2	TRBV15	CATSREAGRAYGYTF	TGTGCCACCAGCAGAGAAGCGGGGAGGGCATATGGCTACACCTTC
few	TRBD1	TRBJ1-6	TRBV11-2	CASSRQGPLPLHF	TGTGCCAGCTCCCGACAGGGCCCTTTACCCCTCCACTTT
.	TRBD2	TRBJ2-1	TRBV11-2	CASSLPGGERGLKNEQFF	TGTGCCAGCAGCTTGCCCGGAGGGGAGCGGGGGTTGAAGAATGAGCAGTTCTTC
.	.	TRBJ2-1	TRBV27	CASSSETGVYNEQFF	TGTGCCAGCAGTTCCGAGACAGGTGTTTACAATGAGCAGTTCTTC
.	.	TRBJ2-7	TRBV5-1	CASGSDRHYEQYF	TGCGCCAGCGGATCAGACCGTCACTACGAGCAGTACTTC
.	.	TRBJ1-2	TRBV29-1	CSVLGYTF	TGCAGCGTCCTTGGCTACACCTTC
.	TRBD1	TRBJ1-6	TRBV7-2	CASSTGTGLSPLHF	TGTGCCAGCAGTACCGGGACAGGTTTGTCACCCCTCCACTTT
.	.	TRBJ1-6	TRBV6-1	CASSVSSGVYNSPLHF	TGTGCCAGCAGTGTGTCCTCGGGAGTCTATAATTCACCCCTCCACTTT
once	.	TRBJ1-5	TRBV19	CASSILGQSNQPQHF	TGTGCCAGTAGTATATTGGGGCAGTCCAATCAGCCCCAGCATTTT
.	.	TRBJ1-3	TRBV6-5	CASRGGLPGNTIYF	TGTGCCAGCAGGGGTGGCCTGCCTGGAAACACCATATATTTT